The clone carrying this T cell receptor (beta chain) was detected a few times. Its specificity is unknown. The entry originates in a study of T-cell memory formation after mild COVID-19. Study summary: Among the donors, TCR clusters were largely specific to each donor.

Overall study results and limits: A balance of CD4 and CD8 characterized clones contracting day 15 to 85, whereas later expanders leaned CD4+. Contracting clones localized mainly to CM and EM when CD4+ and mainly to EMRA when CD8+.

The CDR3 length is 13 residues. J gave up 5 bases and V 6 bases, and 3 bases lay outside the gene matches. Germline assignment: CDR1 DFQATT and CDR2 SNEGSKA (reference sequence). TCR alpha and TCR beta cDNA libraries with sample barcodes and UMIs came from 5'RACE using constant-segment primers. One entry per CDR3 protein, called by TCRdb with MiXCR from the 5' RACE reads. Among around 210,000 distinct CDR3 sequences listed, about 9.2% were seen once. Material for sequencing was PBMCs or a T cell subset sorted from them (not recorded which). The origin of this receptor is a man aged 18 to 30 who had mild COVID-19 (a few samples of this study predate the infection). Cell type and time point are not known. The chain is built from TRBV20-1 and TRBJ2-1; TRBD2 agrees at 11 bases. The CDR3 protein is CSAVSGGDNEQFF. The CDR3 DNA reads TGCAGTGCCGTTAGCGGGGGGGACAATGAGCAGTTCTTC.